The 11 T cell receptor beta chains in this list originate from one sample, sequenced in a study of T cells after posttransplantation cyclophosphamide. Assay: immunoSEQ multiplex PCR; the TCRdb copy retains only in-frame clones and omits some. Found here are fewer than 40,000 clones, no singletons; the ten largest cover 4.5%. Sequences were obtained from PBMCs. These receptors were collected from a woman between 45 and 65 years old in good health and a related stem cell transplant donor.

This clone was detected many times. CDR3 nucleotide sequence: TGTGCCAGCAGTGAGGGACAGAACTCTGGAAACACCATATATTTT. Protein product: CASSEGQNSGNTIYF. The chain joins TRBV2 to TRBJ1-3; TRBD1 aligns across 7 bases. Germline CDR1 SNHLY, CDR2 FYNNEI. V dropped 3 bases and J dropped 0; count of bases not matched to a gene: 2. The CDR3 loop spans 15 amino acids.

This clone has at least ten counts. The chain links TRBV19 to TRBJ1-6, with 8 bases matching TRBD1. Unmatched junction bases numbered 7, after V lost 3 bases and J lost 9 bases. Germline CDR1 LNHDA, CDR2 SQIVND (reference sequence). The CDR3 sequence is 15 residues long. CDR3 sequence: CASSMKDRDSSPLHF. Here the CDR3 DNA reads TGTGCCAGTAGTATGAAGGACAGGGATAGTTCACCCCTCCACTTT.

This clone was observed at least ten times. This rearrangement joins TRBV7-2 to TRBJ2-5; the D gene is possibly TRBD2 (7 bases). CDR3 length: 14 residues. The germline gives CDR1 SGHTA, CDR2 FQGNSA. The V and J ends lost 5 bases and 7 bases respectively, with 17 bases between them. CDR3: CASSPLGGRGTQYF. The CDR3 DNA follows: TGTGCCAGCAGCCCCCTGGGGGGGCGTGGGACCCAGTACTTC.

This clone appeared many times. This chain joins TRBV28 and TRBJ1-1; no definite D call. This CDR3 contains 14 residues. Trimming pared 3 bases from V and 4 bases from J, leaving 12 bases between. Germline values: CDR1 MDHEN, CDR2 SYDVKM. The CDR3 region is CASSFRVAATEAFF. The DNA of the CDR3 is TGTGCCAGCAGTTTTCGGGTCGCAGCCACTGAAGCTTTCTTT. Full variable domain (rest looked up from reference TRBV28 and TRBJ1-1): DVKVTQSSRYLVKRTGEKVFLECVQDMDHENMFWYRQDPGLGLRLIYFSYDVKMKEKGDIPEGYSVSREKKERFSLILESASTNQTSMYLCASSFRVAATEAFFGQGTRLTVV.

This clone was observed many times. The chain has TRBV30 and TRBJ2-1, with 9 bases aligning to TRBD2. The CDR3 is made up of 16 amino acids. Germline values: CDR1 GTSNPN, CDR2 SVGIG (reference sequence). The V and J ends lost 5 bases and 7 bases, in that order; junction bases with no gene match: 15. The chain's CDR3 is CAWSTGRGGMYNEQFF. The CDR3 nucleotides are TGTGCCTGGTCCACAGGGCGGGGGGGAATGTATAATGAGCAGTTCTTC.

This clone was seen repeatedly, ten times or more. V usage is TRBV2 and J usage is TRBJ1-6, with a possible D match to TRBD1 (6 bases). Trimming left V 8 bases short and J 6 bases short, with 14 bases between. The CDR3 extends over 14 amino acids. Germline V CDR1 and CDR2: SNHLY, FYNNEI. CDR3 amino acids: CASSVGGLNSPLHF. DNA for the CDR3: TGTGCCAGCTCAGTCGGGGGGCTTAATTCACCCCTCCACTTT.

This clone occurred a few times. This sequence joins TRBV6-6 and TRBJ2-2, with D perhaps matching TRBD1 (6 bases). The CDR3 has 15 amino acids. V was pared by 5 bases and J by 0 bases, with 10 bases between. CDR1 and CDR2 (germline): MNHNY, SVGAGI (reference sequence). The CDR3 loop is CASSPGQSNTGELFF. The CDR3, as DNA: TGTGCCAGCAGTCCGGGACAATCGAACACCGGGGAGCTGTTTTTT.

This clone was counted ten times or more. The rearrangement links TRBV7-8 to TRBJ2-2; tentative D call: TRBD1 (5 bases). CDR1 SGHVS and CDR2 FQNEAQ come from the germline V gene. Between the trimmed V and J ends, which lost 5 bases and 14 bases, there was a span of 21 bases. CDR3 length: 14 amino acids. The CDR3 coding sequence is TGTGCCAGCAGCCGGGTTTTGATGGGCAGGGCTCTGTTTTTT. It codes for CASSRVLMGRALFF.

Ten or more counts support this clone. The CDR3: CAISPLAGDEQYF. For the CDR3, the DNA is TGTGCCATCAGTCCACTAGCGGGGGACGAGCAGTACTTC. The chain uses TRBV10-3 and TRBJ2-7; 11 positions match TRBD2. The CDR3 runs to 13 residues. The germline V gene has CDR1 ENHRY and CDR2 SYGVKD. V lost 5 bases to trimming and J lost 5 bases; unmatched junction nucleotides: 2.

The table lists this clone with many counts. CDR3 in DNA: TGTGCCAGCAGCCAAGGGGGACAGATGAACACTGAAGCTTTCTTT. Protein: CASSQGGQMNTEAFF. The chain carries TRBV4-2 and TRBJ1-1, with 7 bases that match TRBD1. Losses at the gene ends were 1 base for V and 0 bases for J; bases not matched to a gene: 2. The CDR3 totals 15 residues. Germline values: CDR1 LGHNA, CDR2 YNFKEQ.

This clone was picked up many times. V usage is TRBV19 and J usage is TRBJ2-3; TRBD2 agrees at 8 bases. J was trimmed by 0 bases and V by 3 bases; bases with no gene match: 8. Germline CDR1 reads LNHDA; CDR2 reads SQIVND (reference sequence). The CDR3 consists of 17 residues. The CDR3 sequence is CASSIRGGTLSTDTQYF. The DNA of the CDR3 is TGTGCCAGTAGTATTCGGGGGGGTACTCTTAGCACAGATACGCAGTATTTT.